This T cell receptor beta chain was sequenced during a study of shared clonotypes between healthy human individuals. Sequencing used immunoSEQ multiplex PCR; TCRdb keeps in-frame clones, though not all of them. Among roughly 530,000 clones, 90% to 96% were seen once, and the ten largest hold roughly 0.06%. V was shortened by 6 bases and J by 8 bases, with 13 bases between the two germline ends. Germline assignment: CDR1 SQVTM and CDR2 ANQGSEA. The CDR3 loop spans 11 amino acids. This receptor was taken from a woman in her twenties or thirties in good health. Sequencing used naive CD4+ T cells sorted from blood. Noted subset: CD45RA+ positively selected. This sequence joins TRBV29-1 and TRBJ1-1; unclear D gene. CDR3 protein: CSVQRSQEAFF. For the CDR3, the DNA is TGCAGCGTCCAACGCAGCCAAGAAGCTTTCTTT.